The 20 T cell receptor beta chains given below trace back to one sample, sequenced in a study of shared T cell receptors in the human thymus (dated by TCRdb to the early 2020s). The library relied on the immunoSEQ multiplex PCR assay. Entries here come from immuneACCESS through TCRdb and include only in-frame sequences with V and J called. Some clones fail to appear in such tables; in the studies checked, an unresolved V gene covers under half of the shortfall, and the cause of the remainder is unknown. The sample profile shows about 730,000 clones; approximately 85% of them were found once. The ten largest clones represent around 0.01% of the sample. Another study also made use of these data, one on human thymus T cells.

The sequenced sample was thymocytes. Receptors originate from a girl under three years old with a congenital heart defect. Donor details come from another sample of the same person, matched by shared clones.

CDR3 bases: TGTGCCAGCAGCTCTACCACAGATACGCAGTATTTT. Translating it yields CASSSTTDTQYF. This sequence joins TRBV11-3 and TRBJ2-3; no clear D gene. The V and J ends lost 4 bases and 2 bases respectively, with 4 bases between them. Germline V CDR1 and CDR2: SGHNT, YENEEA. CDR3 length: 12 residues.

The chain links TRBV5-6 to TRBJ2-7, with TRBD1 as a possible D gene (6 bases). The germline gives CDR1 SGHDT, CDR2 YYEEEE. This CDR3 has 16 residues. V lost 2 bases, J lost 3 bases, and 18 bases lay in between. The CDR3 DNA reads as TGTGCCAGCAGCTTCCTACAGGGTGAAGGTGACTACGAGCAGTACTTC. Translating it yields CASSFLQGEGDYEQYF.

This chain's CDR3 is CASSTRQGAEGNGYTF. CDR3 bases: TGTGCCAGCAGCACCAGACAGGGGGCAGAGGGAAATGGCTACACCTTC. The V gene is TRBV21-1, the J gene TRBJ1-2; the table gives TRBD1 as D, unverified against the DNA. TRBV21-1 is given as a pseudogene. The CDR3 sequence is 16 residues long.

This chain uses TRBV18 with TRBJ1-1; D is ambiguous. The CDR3 is made up of 14 amino acids. With 5 bases removed from V and 1 base from J, the gap between germline ends came to 11 bases. CDR1 and CDR2 (germline): KGHSH, LQKENI. CDR3 protein: CASSVDGENTEAFF. The CDR3 DNA sequence: TGTGCCAGCTCAGTCGACGGGGAGAACACTGAAGCTTTCTTT.

Here the CDR3 DNA reads TGTGCCAGCAGCCAACCGACAGGGGCCGAGCAGTACTTC. Its translation is CASSQPTGAEQYF. The rearrangement joins TRBV14 to TRBJ2-7, with 8 bases aligning to TRBD1. Unmatched junction bases numbered 3, after V lost 2 bases and J lost 6 bases. Germline V gene lookup returns CDR1 SGHDN and CDR2 FVKESK. The CDR3 covers 13 residues.

The rearrangement uses TRBV4-2 and TRBJ1-1; no clear D gene. Germline assignment: CDR1 LGHNA and CDR2 YNFKEQ. Trimming cost V 1 base and J 2 bases, with 20 bases left between them. The length of the CDR3 is 18 residues. CDR3 sequence reads: CASSQGEGKLGPNTEAFF. Written as DNA, the CDR3 is TGTGCCAGCAGCCAAGGGGAGGGAAAGCTCGGCCCTAACACTGAAGCTTTCTTT.

The chain carries TRBV2 and TRBJ2-2; weak D call: TRBD1 (6 bases). The CDR3 loop spans 12 amino acids. Trimming removed 9 bases at V and 4 bases at J, with 9 bases between. CDR1 and CDR2 (germline): SNHLY, FYNNEI. For the CDR3, the DNA is TGTGCCAGTAAGACAGGCACCGGGGAGCTGTTTTTT. Translation gives CASKTGTGELFF.

V and J are TRBV4-3 and TRBJ1-3, with D uncertain. There are 14 residues in the CDR3. The ends were cut back, 0 bases at V and 4 bases at J, with 7 bases in the middle. CDR1 is LGHNA and CDR2 is YSLEER in the germline V gene. The CDR3 spells CASSQDENGNTIYF. The CDR3 nucleotides read TGCGCCAGCAGCCAAGACGAGAACGGAAACACCATATATTTT.

The chain uses TRBV5-1 and TRBJ2-5, with a weak D call TRBD1 (6 bases). The V gene's germline CDR1 is SGHRS and CDR2 YFSETQ. V lost 0 bases and J lost 5, with 8 bases in between. The CDR3 has 13 amino acids. CDR3 protein: CASSLAQGETQYF. CDR3 in DNA: TGCGCCAGCAGCTTGGCGCAGGGGGAGACCCAGTACTTC. The variable domain in full, with the rest retrieved from reference TRBV5-1 and TRBJ2-5, is KAGVTQTPRYLIKTRGQQVTLSCSPISGHRSVSWYQQTPGQGLQFLFEYFSETQRNKGNFPGRFSGRQFSNSRSEMNVSTLELGDSALYLCASSLAQGETQYFGPGTRLLVL.

V is TRBV9 and J is TRBJ1-6; the D is unclear. This CDR3 is built from 13 residues. Per the germline V gene, CDR1 is SGDLS and CDR2 is YYNGEE. V was shortened by 0 bases and J by 12 bases, with 10 bases between the two germline ends. CDR3 protein: CASSVGLVGPLHF. CDR3 bases: TGTGCCAGCAGCGTAGGTCTCGTCGGACCCCTCCACTTT.

Only a few counts were recorded for this clone. The chain couples TRBV5-1 to TRBJ2-1; D perhaps matches TRBD2 (5 bases). Germline V gene data show CDR1 as SGHRS and CDR2 as YFSETQ. V gave up 0 bases and J gave up 8 bases, with 15 bases separating them. The CDR3 extends over 15 amino acids. CDR3 nucleotide sequence: TGCGCCAGCAGCTTGGAGGGAACTAGGAGGCATGAGCAGTTCTTC. Encoded protein: CASSLEGTRRHEQFF.

The V and J genes are TRBV18 and TRBJ1-2; D gene ambiguous. The germline CDR1 and CDR2 sequences are KGHSH and LQKENI. This CDR3 is 14 amino acids long. Trimming took 3 bases from V and 6 from J, leaving 14 bases between them. CDR3: CASSPKRREDGYTF. The CDR3 coding sequence is TGTGCCAGCTCACCGAAGCGCCGGGAGGATGGCTACACCTTC.

This clone was seen just once. The J gene is TRBJ1-1, the V gene TRBV5-4; unclear D gene. Germline CDR1 reads SGHNT; CDR2 reads YYREEE (reference sequence). Trimming removed 2 bases at V and 7 bases at J, with 9 bases between. The CDR3 is 12 amino acids. The CDR3 sequence: CASSFPYSEAFF. DNA for the CDR3: TGTGCCAGCAGCTTTCCGTACAGTGAAGCTTTCTTT.

The chain carries TRBV6-1 and TRBJ2-7, with 7 bases lining up with TRBD2. With 3 bases clipped from V and 3 bases from J, the junction kept 8 bases outside the gene matches. This CDR3 comprises 15 residues. The germline CDR1 and CDR2 sequences are MNHNS and SASEGT. The CDR3 reads CASSEAGRVLYEQYF. The CDR3 DNA sequence: TGTGCCAGCAGTGAGGCTGGGAGGGTGCTCTACGAGCAGTACTTC.

V usage is TRBV14 and J usage is TRBJ1-2, with D perhaps matching TRBD1 (5 bases). The CDR3 spans 17 residues. Germline V gene data show CDR1 as SGHDN and CDR2 as FVKESK. Trimming shortened V by 1 base and J by 4 bases, and 19 bases separated the two germline ends. CDR3 bases: TGTGCCAGCAGCCAAGGACGGGGGAGGGGACCCTTCTATGGCTACACCTTC. Residues: CASSQGRGRGPFYGYTF.

The chain couples TRBV11-2 to TRBJ2-7; TRBD1 matches 9 bases. This CDR3 is 17 amino acids long. CDR1 is SGHAT, CDR2 FQNNGV, per germline. V dropped 5 bases and J dropped 7; count of bases not matched to a gene: 18. CDR3 residues: CASSRPDWDRARREQYF. CDR3 coding DNA: TGTGCCAGCAGCCGACCTGATTGGGACAGGGCCCGGCGTGAGCAGTACTTC.

This chain links TRBV27 with TRBJ2-5, with a tentative D call TRBD1 (7 bases). The CDR3 covers 16 residues. Trimming pared 3 bases from V and 2 bases from J, leaving 16 bases between. Per the germline V gene, CDR1 is MNHEY and CDR2 is SMNVEV (reference sequence). The CDR3: CASSFWKTGTQETQYF. CDR3 DNA: TGTGCCAGCAGTTTCTGGAAGACAGGGACTCAAGAGACCCAGTACTTC.

The chain is built from TRBV7-6 and TRBJ2-1; 7 bases map to TRBD1. V was clipped by 5 bases and J by 4 bases; unmatched bases: 20. The germline V gene has CDR1 SGHVS and CDR2 FNYEAQ. The CDR3 extends over 19 amino acids. CDR3 protein: CASSRTLDRPALSYNEQFF. The CDR3 DNA sequence: TGTGCCAGCAGCCGAACCCTGGACAGGCCGGCTCTATCATACAATGAGCAGTTCTTC.

The chain carries TRBV11-2 and TRBJ1-2; 8 nucleotides line up with TRBD1. The CDR3 length is 17 residues. Germline CDR1 is SGHAT and CDR2 is FQNNGV. V lost 3 bases to trimming and J lost 4 bases; unmatched junction nucleotides: 13. The CDR3 nucleotides are TGTGCCAGCAGCTTTATGTTCCAGGGGGCGACGTTCTATGGCTACACCTTC. Translating it yields CASSFMFQGATFYGYTF.

In its sample, this clone was seen once. This chain joins TRBV5-6 and TRBJ1-5; 8 bases line up with TRBD1. The germline V gene has CDR1 SGHDT and CDR2 YYEEEE. V was pared by 1 base and J by 2 bases, with 8 bases of the junction left unmatched. This CDR3 contains 17 residues. CDR3 in amino acids: CASSLRSGGPGNQPQHF. The CDR3 DNA is TGTGCCAGCAGCTTGAGGTCAGGGGGCCCGGGCAATCAGCCCCAGCATTTT.